This T cell receptor (beta chain) was recorded in a study of T cells in Graves' hyperthyroidism and ophthalmopathy. This clonotype was seen ten or more times. RNA transcripts gave rise to amplified TCR beta CDR3 regions. The HTBI primer set was used in a first-round RT-PCR of the TCR CDR3. Each CDR3 protein is one row after TCRdb ran MiXCR on the multiplex PCR reads. The repertoire includes approximately 430,000 distinct CDR3 sequences, approximately 15% of them detected once, and around 7.7% sits in the top ten. Germline V gene sequence: CDR1 LGHNT, CDR2 FRNRAP. The CDR3 is made up of 14 amino acids. V lost 7 bases to trimming and J lost 7 bases, with 20 bases between them. Patients between 18 and 65 years old had hyperthyroidism, newly diagnosed and lasting under 2 months. Diagnoses were made from clinical symptoms, serum measures (thyroxine and TRAb), thyroid ultrasound and orbital computed tomography.

This sequence originates from a woman under 30 with Graves' hyperthyroidism. V usage is TRBV12-5 and J usage is TRBJ2-7; D is possibly TRBD1 or TRBD2 (5 bases each). Sequenced: blood. As DNA, the CDR3 is TGTGCTAGTGCCTGGGGACCGCGTGGTAGGGAGCAGTACTTC. Protein product: CASAWGPRGREQYF.